The T cell receptor (beta chain) described here comes from a study of T cell responses to AZD1222 COVID-19 vaccine. This clone turned up a few times. V trimming: 3 bases; J trimming: 0 bases; junction bases outside the gene matches: 6. The CDR3 is 16 amino acids. CDR1 SGHVS and CDR2 FQNEAQ come from the germline V gene. Method: immunoSEQ multiplex PCR; TCRdb's copy keeps in-frame clones and lacks some. The table lists tens of thousands of clones, around four fifths of them singletons, with roughly 10% in the top ten. The receptor's source is an adult in good health. The chain employs TRBV7-8 and TRBJ1-1, with 8 bases that match TRBD1. This specimen was peripheral blood, taken on day 0 of AZD1222 vaccination. The CDR3 nucleotides read TGTGCCAGCAGCTTCTCCGGGACAGGTTTGAACACTGAAGCTTTCTTT. Residues: CASSFSGTGLNTEAFF.